The 27 T cell receptor beta chains below were found in one sample sequenced in a study of cytomegalovirus exposure and HLA in healthy donors. Amplification used 60 Vbeta primers and 13 Jbeta primers. Data came from immunoSEQ multiplex PCR; TCRdb stores just in-frame clones and leaves some out. Of some 140,000 clones in the sample, 75% to 85% were seen once. Sequencing was carried out using PBMCs. All receptors derive from a woman aged 40-49 years in good health and CMV-seronegative.

The CDR3 protein is CASSITGGYTEAFF. The CDR3 DNA follows: TGTGCCAGTAGTATCACAGGGGGCTATACTGAAGCTTTCTTT. The chain carries TRBV19 and TRBJ1-1, with TRBD1 matching over 9 bases. CDR3 size: 14 residues. CDR1 is LNHDA, CDR2 SQIVND, per germline (reference sequence). Trimming took 3 bases from V and 5 from J; bases not matched to a gene: 4.

The chain recombines TRBV4-1 with TRBJ2-2, with a tentative D call TRBD2 (7 bases). The V gene's germline CDR1 is MGHRA and CDR2 YSYEKL. V shed 0 bases and J shed 4 bases, with 15 bases lying between them. The CDR3 extends over 17 amino acids. CDR3 region: CASSQDVGGRVTGELFF. Written as DNA, the CDR3 is TGCGCCAGCAGCCAAGATGTCGGGGGGCGAGTCACCGGGGAGCTGTTTTTT.

The chain links TRBV9 to TRBJ1-6; D unresolved. There are 17 residues in the CDR3. V was trimmed by 0 bases and J by 6 bases, leaving 16 bases between them. CDR1 SGDLS and CDR2 YYNGEE come from the germline V gene. For the CDR3, the DNA is TGTGCCAGCAGCGTAGACCCCCAGGCGGGCCTTAATTCACCCCTCCACTTT. Residues: CASSVDPQAGLNSPLHF.

This clone was detected a few times. The chain uses TRBV5-6 and TRBJ1-2; 10 nucleotides agree with TRBD1. This CDR3 has 14 amino acids. V shed 3 bases and J 8 bases; nucleotides not matched to a gene: 7. Per the germline V gene, CDR1 is SGHDT and CDR2 is YYEEEE. The CDR3 is CASSSGTGARGYTF. The CDR3 region has the DNA TGTGCCAGCAGCTCCGGGACAGGGGCTCGCGGCTACACCTTC.

This rearrangement joins TRBV14 to TRBJ1-3; D is uncertain. V was pared by 4 bases and J by 2 bases, with 15 bases between. The CDR3 consists of 16 residues. Germline values: CDR1 SGHDN, CDR2 FVKESK. The CDR3 region has the DNA TGTGCCAGCAGCCCGCCCTCGGCGGTCCCTGGAAACACCATATATTTT. The encoded protein is CASSPPSAVPGNTIYF.

V gene TRBV9 combines with J gene TRBJ1-2; D perhaps matches TRBD1 (6 bases). Germline loops: CDR1 SGDLS, CDR2 YYNGEE. Between the trimmed V and J ends, which lost 7 bases and 5 bases, there was a span of 21 bases. The length of the CDR3 is 15 residues. CDR3 region: CASARGGRTDYGYTF. CDR3 DNA sequence: TGTGCCAGCGCCCGAGGGGGACGGACGGATTATGGCTACACCTTC. Full variable domain (missing parts from reference TRBV9 and TRBJ1-2): DSGVTQTPKHLITATGQRVTLRCSPRSGDLSVYWYQQSLDQGLQFLIQYYNGEERAKGNILERFSAQQFPDLHSELNLSSLELGDSALYFCASARGGRTDYGYTFGSGTRLTVV.

The chain has TRBV12-5 and TRBJ1-1, with TRBD1 matching 7 bases. Looked up from germline, CDR1 is LGHNT and CDR2 is FRNRAP. With V trimmed by 6 bases and J by 12 bases, 10 bases remained unmatched. There are 12 residues in the CDR3. CDR3 coding DNA: TGTGCTAGTGGGAGGACAGGTTCCAGGCCTTTCTTT. It is translated as CASGRTGSRPFF.

This sequence joins TRBV6-5 and TRBJ1-2; 8 nucleotides align to TRBD1. Germline V gives CDR1 MNHEY, CDR2 SVGAGI. The CDR3 contains 12 residues. Losses at the gene ends were 5 bases for V and 8 bases for J; bases not matched to a gene: 4. The CDR3 DNA is TGTGCCAGCAGTGCAGGGGGCTGGGGCTACACCTTC. This translates into CASSAGGWGYTF.

The chain is built from TRBV6-6 and TRBJ1-1; 8 bases fit TRBD1. Germline loops: CDR1 MNHNY, CDR2 SVGAGI (reference sequence). V dropped 5 bases and J dropped 3; count of bases not matched to a gene: 8. The CDR3 covers 15 residues. For the CDR3, the DNA is TGTGCCAGCAGTCAGACAGGGGTCTGGGACACTGAAGCTTTCTTT. Residues: CASSQTGVWDTEAFF.

The chain combines TRBV4-1 with TRBJ2-3, with a tentative D call TRBD2 (5 bases). V was pared by 0 bases and J by 2 bases, with 12 bases between. The CDR3 extends over 16 amino acids. The germline gives CDR1 MGHRA, CDR2 YSYEKL. CDR3 nucleotides: TGCGCCAGCAGCCAAGAGTCAGACCGGGACACAGATACGCAGTATTTT. This codes for CASSQESDRDTDTQYF.

The chain carries TRBV6-1 and TRBJ1-4; 9 bases line up with TRBD1. Germline V gives CDR1 MNHNS, CDR2 SASEGT. CDR3 length equals 16 residues. The V segment lost 4 bases and the J segment 0 bases; nucleotides outside the gene matches: 3. CDR3 sequence reads: CASSGDRAATNEKLFF. In nucleotides, the CDR3 is TGTGCCAGCAGTGGGGACAGGGCTGCAACTAATGAAAAACTGTTTTTT.

This chain connects TRBV7-9 to TRBJ1-1, with D hard to call. Germline V lookup: CDR1 SEHNR, CDR2 FQNEAQ (reference sequence). The germline V and J ends were trimmed by 6 bases and 7 bases, with 12 bases remaining between them. The CDR3 is made up of 12 amino acids. In nucleotides, the CDR3 is TGTGCCAGCAGTCCGGGGTTAGGTGAAGCTTTCTTT. Translated: CASSPGLGEAFF.

The chain uses TRBV5-4 and TRBJ1-1, with 7 bases fitting TRBD1. V trimming: 4 bases; J trimming: 7 bases; junction bases outside the gene matches: 10. The CDR3 has 14 amino acids. Germline V lookup: CDR1 SGHNT, CDR2 YYREEE (reference sequence). The CDR3 loop reads CASSGQEDPCEAFF. The CDR3 DNA sequence: TGTGCCAGCAGCGGACAGGAGGATCCCTGTGAAGCTTTCTTT.

The V gene is TRBV6-1, the J gene TRBJ1-2, with 7 bases lining up with TRBD1. Per the germline V gene, CDR1 is MNHNS and CDR2 is SASEGT. This CDR3 has 12 residues. V lost 10 bases to trimming and J lost 6 bases; unmatched junction nucleotides: 8. Here the CDR3 reads CATSLTGNGYTF. The CDR3, as DNA: TGTGCCACCTCTTTGACAGGGAATGGCTACACCTTC.

A few counts support this clone. The chain links TRBV18 to TRBJ1-1; no firm D call. Germline CDR1 and CDR2: KGHSH and LQKENI. Between the trimmed V and J ends, which lost 1 base and 1 base, there was a span of 7 bases. The CDR3 has 14 residues. The CDR3 sequence: CASSPRAENTEAFF. In DNA form, the CDR3 reads TGTGCCAGCTCACCACGGGCAGAGAACACTGAAGCTTTCTTT.

The rearrangement uses TRBV9 and TRBJ2-3; a weak D match, TRBD1 (5 bases). Germline values: CDR1 SGDLS, CDR2 YYNGEE. The CDR3 has 13 amino acids. The V end lost 2 bases, the J end lost 6 bases, and 10 bases lay between the germline ends. Written as DNA, the CDR3 is TGTGCCAGCAGCGTTGGGGCCATGGATACGCAGTATTTT. Amino acids: CASSVGAMDTQYF.

The chain carries TRBV27 and TRBJ2-3, with a possible D match to TRBD2 (5 bases). V was shortened by 4 bases and J by 1 base, with 9 bases between the two germline ends. CDR1 MNHEY and CDR2 SMNVEV come from the germline V gene (reference sequence). CDR3 length: 14 amino acids. CDR3 amino acids: CASSYGLRTDTQYF. CDR3 bases: TGTGCCAGCAGTTACGGACTCCGCACAGATACGCAGTATTTT.

This chain uses TRBV27 with TRBJ2-5; D possibly corresponds to TRBD2 (5 bases). Germline V lookup: CDR1 MNHEY, CDR2 SMNVEV (reference sequence). The CDR3 is made up of 12 amino acids. V dropped 5 bases and J dropped 12 bases, with 16 bases sitting between them. The CDR3 sequence is CASSPGGLWEYF. The DNA for the CDR3 is TGTGCCAGCAGTCCCGGAGGTTTATGGGAGTACTTC.

The V gene is TRBV13, the J gene TRBJ1-1; possibly TRBD1 for D (6 bases). Looked up from germline, CDR1 is PRHDT and CDR2 is FYEKMQ (reference sequence). Trimming took 3 bases from V and 4 from J, leaving 9 bases between them. The CDR3 covers 13 residues. CDR3 bases: TGTGCCAGCAGCTTTTGGGACACCACTGAAGCTTTCTTT. It encodes CASSFWDTTEAFF.

This sequence joins TRBV7-8 and TRBJ2-7; D may be TRBD1 (5 bases). V lost 2 bases to trimming and J lost 2 bases, with 7 bases between them. There are 13 residues in the CDR3. Germline lookup yields CDR1 SGHVS and CDR2 FQNEAQ. The CDR3 region has the DNA TGTGCCAGCAGCTTACAGGGTACCTACGAGCAGTACTTC. Protein: CASSLQGTYEQYF.

This chain uses TRBV28 with TRBJ2-6; D is undetermined. Trimming removed 3 bases at V and 4 bases at J, with 10 bases between. The germline gives CDR1 MDHEN, CDR2 SYDVKM. The CDR3 totals 15 residues. This chain's CDR3 is CASSLFPRGANVLTF. CDR3 nucleotide sequence: TGTGCCAGCAGTTTGTTTCCGAGGGGGGCCAACGTCCTGACTTTC.

This chain connects TRBV7-9 to TRBJ2-1; D is unresolved. Germline V gene sequence: CDR1 SEHNR, CDR2 FQNEAQ (reference sequence). This CDR3 comprises 13 residues. Trimming took off 0 bases at V and 9 bases at J, with 9 bases between the two ends. CDR3 sequence reads: CASSLATFSEQFF. The CDR3 coding sequence is TGTGCCAGCAGCTTAGCTACTTTTAGTGAGCAGTTCTTC.

V gene TRBV6-1 combines with J gene TRBJ1-4; TRBD1 matches 12 bases. This CDR3 is built from 15 residues. V dropped 7 bases and J dropped 11; count of bases not matched to a gene: 11. Germline V gene lookup returns CDR1 MNHNS and CDR2 SASEGT. CDR3 DNA sequence: TGTGCCAGCACCTTTCCGGGACAGGGGGCGTTGAAACTGTTTTTT. The encoded protein is CASTFPGQGALKLFF.

The CDR3 here is CASSWVAGTYEQYF. In nucleotides, the CDR3 is TGTGCCAGCAGTTGGGTGGCAGGCACCTACGAGCAGTACTTC. The genes are TRBV27 and TRBJ2-7; D unresolved. The CDR3 loop spans 14 amino acids. The V end was cut by 4 bases, the J end by 2 bases, with 12 bases between. The germline V gene has CDR1 MNHEY and CDR2 SMNVEV (reference sequence).

This chain uses TRBV28 with TRBJ1-3; D remains unclear. Germline V gene sequence: CDR1 MDHEN, CDR2 SYDVKM. The CDR3 is 10 residues long. V dropped 6 bases and J dropped 7 bases, with 4 bases sitting between them. The CDR3 loop is CASRRNTIYF. DNA of the CDR3: TGTGCCAGCAGGCGGAACACCATATATTTT.

The CDR3 DNA reads as TGTGCCAGCAGCTCGATGGACAGTTACACTGAAGCTTTCTTT. It translates to CASSSMDSYTEAFF. The chain carries TRBV7-9 and TRBJ1-1; D might be TRBD1 (6 bases). The CDR3 spans 14 residues. V was trimmed by 4 bases and J by 3 bases, leaving 12 bases between them. Looked up from germline, CDR1 is SEHNR and CDR2 is FQNEAQ (reference sequence). Using reference TRBV7-9 and TRBJ1-1 for the parts outside the CDR3, the full variable domain is DTGVSQNPRHKITKRGQNVTFRCDPISEHNRLYWYRQTLGQGPEFLTYFQNEAQLEKSRLLSDRFSAERPKGSFSTLEIQRTEQGDSAMYLCASSSMDSYTEAFFGQGTRLTVV.

This chain connects TRBV4-3 to TRBJ1-2, with 9 bases matching TRBD1. The CDR3 extends over 17 amino acids. CDR1 LGHNA and CDR2 YSLEER come from the germline V gene. Unmatched junction bases numbered 8, after V lost 0 bases and J lost 3 bases. The CDR3, as DNA: TGCGCCAGCAGCCAAGAAGCGGGACAGGGAGGATACTATGGCTACACCTTC. Its translation is CASSQEAGQGGYYGYTF.